A selection of T cell receptor beta chains follows, all from one sample in a study of T cell changes during pregnancy in multiple sclerosis. TCRdb keeps only in-frame clones here, not all; method: immunoSEQ multiplex PCR. The sample yields 11,000 or so clones, around four fifths seen once. The specimen comprised CD8+ T cells from peripheral blood mononuclear cells, sampled after pregnancy. The receptors originated from a female donor in good health, enrolled as a control in a pregnancy study. CDR3s leave out the opening cysteine and the closing phenylalanine or tryptophan.

j_call v_call cdr3_aa
TRBJ1-1 TRBV19 ASVTGGTEAF
TRBJ1-6 TRBV2 ASRWQGESPLH
TRBJ2-5 TRBV6-5 ASSPGGGVQETQY
TRBJ2-1 TRBV27 ASSRVYEGLAGGLEQF
TRBJ2-7 TRBV7-8 ASSLHLPPQVVMHEQY
TRBJ2-2 TRBV27 ASRDREHRGAV
TRBJ2-7 TRBV4-1 ASSSGSYEQY
TRBJ2-1 TRBV4-3 ASSQDWPTGVDEQF
TRBJ2-3 TRBV28 ASSEPQGREGTDTQY
TRBJ2-7 TRBV5-1 ASSFIGQGADEQY
TRBJ2-7 TRBV5-1 ASSLGATAPYEQY
TRBJ2-1 TRBV13 ASSPGEGSYNEQF
TRBJ1-2 TRBV7-9 ASRRDYGYT
TRBJ2-1 TRBV19 ASSLSGRGDEQF
TRBJ2-7 TRBV7-3 ASSPLAGGTHEQY
TRBJ2-3 TRBV6-4 ASSGTSGADTQY
TRBJ2-2 TRBV4-3 ASSQDRGVTGELF
TRBJ2-2 TRBV11-2 ASSYGTIAGGLGGGELF
TRBJ2-1 TRBV27 ASSLAGSYNEQF
TRBJ2-7 TRBV7-9 ASRELADEQY
TRBJ2-7 TRBV19 ASSIGTGTEQY
TRBJ2-2 TRBV6-4 ASSDGTSGSGELF
TRBJ2-7 TRBV27 ASRRLVNPNEQY
TRBJ1-1 TRBV29-1 SVVGQNTEAF
TRBJ2-2 TRBV10-2 ASSSSGGAAGELF
TRBJ2-1 TRBV2 ARTVGTSVNEQF
TRBJ2-1 TRBV13 ASSFHYNEQF
TRBJ2-7 TRBV27 ASSLGLDDEQY
TRBJ2-1 TRBV5-6 ASSSLINEQF
TRBJ1-6 TRBV30 ACYAGTPLH
TRBJ2-3 TRBV6-1 ASSEGSGGADTQY
TRBJ2-1 TRBV7-2 ASSFDYLDYNEQF
TRBJ2-7 TRBV29-1 SVLETYEQY
TRBJ1-2 TRBV27 ASSSYSSNYGYT
TRBJ1-1 TRBV6-5 ASSYSSGRTEAF
TRBJ2-7 TRBV11-2 ASSFPPWP
TRBJ2-1 TRBV4-1 ASSQPGLAGGFEQF
TRBJ1-2 TRBV18 ASSPPGQGSGYT
TRBJ2-1 TRBV27 ASSLYTGVHEQF
TRBJ2-3 TRBV7-3 ASSPADLPTDTQY
TRBJ2-1 TRBV19 ASSTLSGQYNEQF
TRBJ2-2 TRBV4-3 ASSQEVAANTGELF
TRBJ1-2 TRBV5-6 ASSGREDRGFYGYT
TRBJ1-1 TRBV19 ASRITGGEAF
TRBJ2-7 TRBV5-6 ASSLLFRPSSYEQY
TRBJ2-7 TRBV27 ASGGQASSYEQY
TRBJ2-1 TRBV7-3 ASSLKGTSGSVGEQF
TRBJ2-1 TRBV11-2 ASSHYLAGVVNEQF
TRBJ2-7 TRBV15 ATSRAETSGLSYEQY
TRBJ1-1 TRBV7-3 ASSLGPKNTEAF